This entry concerns a single T cell receptor beta chain. Its antigen is not known. This entry comes from a study of response to subunit inactivated influenza vaccine. Findings and limits, study-wide: New T cells are recruited in small numbers by each seasonal influenza vaccination, according to the authors' suggestion.

This CDR3 has 12 residues. Germline-derived CDR1 and CDR2 are LGHNA and YNFKEQ. Trimming took 0 bases from V and 5 from J, leaving 4 bases between them. TCRdb re-analysed the RT-PCR reads in MiXCR, keeping a single row per CDR3 protein. The sample lists a few hundred thousand distinct CDR3 sequences, more than 10% seen once, with more than 7% in the top ten. This chain links TRBV4-2 with TRBJ2-5, with D unresolved. Source: non-naive T cells sorted from PBMCs, taken less than 15 days before vaccination. This sequence originates from a man in his forties or fifties who received an inactivated influenza vaccine. For the CDR3, the DNA is TGTGCCAGCAGCCAAGATCATGAGACCCAGTACTTC. Its protein product is CASSQDHETQYF.